Following are 13 T cell receptor beta chains from one sample sequenced in a study of identical twins. TCRdb analysed the 5' RACE reads with MiXCR anew, one entry per CDR3 protein. This table holds under 250,000 distinct CDR3 sequences, roughly a tenth found once. The specimen sequenced was memory (CD45RO+) T cells sorted from blood. The receptors here all came from a woman younger than 35 in good health.

The chain combines TRBV2 with TRBJ2-2; 8 bases align to TRBD2. Germline CDR1 SNHLY, CDR2 FYNNEI. V trimming: 7 bases; J trimming: 1 base; junction bases outside the gene matches: 11. This CDR3 is 17 amino acids long. This CDR3 is CASIPRGRGVNTGELFF. The CDR3 DNA reads as TGTGCCAGCATCCCCCGGGGGCGGGGGGTGAACACCGGGGAGCTGTTTTTT.

This clonotype was detected many times. This sequence joins TRBV12-3 or TRBV12-4 and TRBJ2-3; D is possibly TRBD2 (5 bases). The CDR3 spans 11 residues. V lost 7 bases and J 5 bases, leaving 7 bases between the germline ends. The CDR3 loop is CASTRGDTQYF. The CDR3 DNA follows: TGTGCCAGCACCCGGGGAGATACGCAGTATTTT.

This clonotype has a handful of counts. The chain has TRBV6-5 and TRBJ1-2, with D perhaps TRBD1 (5 bases). Germline values: CDR1 MNHEY, CDR2 SVGAGI. The CDR3 has 15 amino acids. With 1 base removed from V and 4 bases from J, the gap between germline ends came to 13 bases. The CDR3 region is CASSYWRAGFYGYTF. CDR3 nucleotide sequence: TGTGCCAGCAGTTACTGGCGGGCAGGGTTCTATGGCTACACCTTC.

This clonotype was detected a few times. The chain couples TRBV15 to TRBJ1-3, with 9 bases lining up with TRBD1. Germline loops: CDR1 LNHNV, CDR2 YYDKDF (reference sequence). The CDR3 loop spans 15 amino acids. Trimming took 0 bases from V and 5 from J; bases not matched to a gene: 2. The CDR3: CATSRDGTGRNTIYF. Written as DNA, the CDR3 is TGTGCCACCAGCAGAGATGGGACAGGGAGAAACACCATATATTTT.

The chain joins TRBV20-1 to TRBJ1-4, with D unresolved. V shed 2 bases and J shed 15 bases, with 10 bases lying between them. Germline lookup yields CDR1 DFQATT and CDR2 SNEGSKA (reference sequence). The CDR3 spans 10 residues. The CDR3 DNA sequence: TGCAGTGCTAGATACGGGCAGGTGTTTTTT. Residues: CSARYGQVFF.

The sample holds a few counts of this clonotype. The J gene is TRBJ1-1, the V gene TRBV7-2; 9 bases agree with TRBD1. J was trimmed by 10 bases and V by 5 bases; bases with no gene match: 5. This CDR3 spans 12 amino acids. Germline values: CDR1 SGHTA, CDR2 FQGNSA. The CDR3 coding sequence is TGTGCCAGCAGCCCCCGACAGGGGGTAGCTTTCTTT. Its translation: CASSPRQGVAFF.

The V gene is TRBV27, the J gene TRBJ1-6; D is uncertain. The CDR3 contains 15 residues. The V gene lost 6 bases and the J gene lost 8 bases, with 17 bases spanning the gap. Germline values: CDR1 MNHEY, CDR2 SMNVEV (reference sequence). The DNA for the CDR3 is TGTGCCAGCAGCCACCATGTGAGCATATATTCACCCCTCCACTTT. Its protein is CASSHHVSIYSPLHF.

This clonotype appeared a few times. The V call is TRBV18, the J call TRBJ1-1; D gene unclear. Trimming took off 1 base at V and 1 base at J, with 7 bases between the two ends. CDR3 length: 14 amino acids. The germline gives CDR1 KGHSH, CDR2 LQKENI. For the CDR3, the DNA is TGTGCCAGCTCACCACTTGAGGCGAACACTGAAGCTTTCTTT. Encoded protein: CASSPLEANTEAFF.

This clonotype was found many times. The V gene is TRBV12-3 or TRBV12-4, the J gene TRBJ2-3, with D possibly called TRBD1 or TRBD2 (5 bases each). The CDR3 extends over 14 amino acids. Deletions cut 2 bases from V and 2 bases from J, with 8 bases between. This chain's CDR3 is CASSLRGVTDTQYF. CDR3 DNA: TGTGCCAGCAGTTTACGAGGGGTCACAGATACGCAGTATTTT.

This clonotype was seen a handful of times. V usage is TRBV3-1 and J usage is TRBJ1-1; 7 bases are shared with TRBD1. The CDR3 is made up of 14 amino acids. In germline, CDR1 is LGHDT, CDR2 YNNKEL (reference sequence). The V gene end was trimmed by 4 bases and the J gene end by 3 bases; junction bases not matched to a gene: 5. CDR3 amino acids: CASSLAGTDTEAFF. In DNA form, the CDR3 reads TGTGCCAGCAGCCTTGCCGGGACAGACACTGAAGCTTTCTTT.

This clonotype appeared a few times. This sequence joins TRBV7-8 and TRBJ2-3; 12 bases fit TRBD2. The CDR3 has 15 amino acids. Germline values: CDR1 SGHVS, CDR2 FQNEAQ. V trimming: 4 bases; J trimming: 2 bases; junction bases outside the gene matches: 1. CDR3 sequence reads: CASSWTSGTTDTQYF. The CDR3 coding sequence is TGTGCCAGCAGCTGGACTAGCGGGACCACAGATACGCAGTATTTT.

This clonotype was seen a few times. V usage is TRBV20-1 and J usage is TRBJ2-7, with no clear D. The germline V gene encodes CDR1 DFQATT and CDR2 SNEGSKA (reference sequence). V lost 6 bases, J lost 2 bases, and 14 bases lay in between. The CDR3 length is 13 residues. CDR3 in DNA: TGCAGTGCCTTAACGGTGTTGACCTACGAGCAGTACTTC. Encoded protein: CSALTVLTYEQYF.

This clonotype turned up a few times. This chain uses TRBV5-1 with TRBJ2-2, with TRBD2 matching 15 bases. Trimming cost V 3 bases and J 5 bases; bases outside gene matches: 8. Germline V lookup: CDR1 SGHRS, CDR2 YFSETQ. CDR3 size: 18 residues. The CDR3 coding sequence is TGCGCCAGCAGCTCCGGGACTAGCGGGAGGAGGGGGACCGGGGAGCTGTTTTTT. It translates to CASSSGTSGRRGTGELFF.